These T cell receptor beta chains were read from a single sample in a study of T cells in Graves' hyperthyroidism and ophthalmopathy. TCRdb ran MiXCR on the multiplex PCR reads and lists one entry per CDR3 protein. The repertoire consists of just under 750,000 distinct CDR3 sequences, with roughly a third occurring once and the leading ten covering around a third. Material: blood. These receptor sequences come from a woman aged 40 to 50 with Graves' hyperthyroidism. The CDR3 runs from the conserved cysteine through the conserved F or W. The order of the fields is D gene, V gene, clone size, J gene, CDR3 protein, CDR3 DNA. A D gene is named only where the DNA matches it firmly. Not all rows give a size; the values are once, few, many and, for expanded clones, a class.

d_gene: TRBD1; v_gene: TRBV29-1; abundance: NA; j_gene: TRBJ1-1; CDR3aa: CSARQGLNTEAFF; CDR3nt: TGCAGTGCCCGACAGGGGCTGAACACTGAAGCTTTCTTT
d_gene: NA; v_gene: TRBV19; abundance: many; j_gene: TRBJ2-6; CDR3aa: CASSPNSLFGANVLTF; CDR3nt: TGTGCCAGTAGTCCAAATTCCCTTTTTGGGGCCAACGTCCTGACTTTC
d_gene: TRBD1; v_gene: TRBV19; abundance: NA; j_gene: TRBJ1-1; CDR3aa: CASTPRGRTEAFF; CDR3nt: TGTGCCAGTACTCCCAGGGGGAGGACTGAAGCTTTCTTT
d_gene: TRBD1; v_gene: TRBV4-3; abundance: few; j_gene: TRBJ1-1; CDR3aa: CASSPGWGQGIGTEAFF; CDR3nt: TGCGCCAGCAGCCCCGGATGGGGACAGGGAATTGGCACTGAAGCTTTCTTT
d_gene: NA; v_gene: TRBV7-2; abundance: many; j_gene: TRBJ1-2; CDR3aa: CASSLVGVGYTF; CDR3nt: TGTGCCAGCAGCTTAGTGGGTGTGGGCTACACCTTC
d_gene: NA; v_gene: TRBV10-3; abundance: NA; j_gene: TRBJ1-2; CDR3aa: CAIQTPARYGYTF; CDR3nt: TGTGCCATCCAGACTCCGGCACGTTATGGCTACACCTTC
d_gene: TRBD1; v_gene: TRBV7-2; abundance: many; j_gene: TRBJ1-4; CDR3aa: CASSWTGTEAEKLFF; CDR3nt: TGTGCCAGCAGCTGGACCGGGACAGAGGCTGAAAAACTGTTTTTT
d_gene: NA; v_gene: TRBV6-5; abundance: few; j_gene: TRBJ2-5; CDR3aa: CASSAGLSQGETQYF; CDR3nt: TGTGCCAGCAGCGCGGGACTCTCACAAGGGGAGACCCAGTACTTC
d_gene: TRBD2; v_gene: TRBV5-5; abundance: few; j_gene: TRBJ2-7; CDR3aa: CASSPPGTTSYEQYF; CDR3nt: TGTGCCAGCAGTCCTCCCGGGACTACCTCGTACGAGCAGTACTTC
d_gene: NA; v_gene: TRBV4-1; abundance: NA; j_gene: TRBJ1-1; CDR3aa: CASSQHPQAAGTEAFF; CDR3nt: TGCGCCAGCAGCCAACATCCTCAAGCAGCTGGGACTGAAGCTTTCTTT
d_gene: NA; v_gene: TRBV25-1; abundance: few; j_gene: TRBJ2-1; CDR3aa: CASSEYAFHPEQFF; CDR3nt: TGTGCCAGCAGTGAATACGCGTTTCACCCCGAGCAGTTCTTC
d_gene: TRBD2; v_gene: TRBV12-3/TRBV12-4; abundance: few; j_gene: TRBJ2-5; CDR3aa: CASSRLAGAWETQYF; CDR3nt: TGTGCCAGCAGTCGACTAGCGGGGGCCTGGGAGACCCAGTACTTC
d_gene: NA; v_gene: TRBV20-1; abundance: few; j_gene: TRBJ1-6; CDR3aa: CSARALQGESPLHF; CDR3nt: TGCAGTGCTAGAGCCCTCCAGGGAGAGTCACCCCTCCACTTT
d_gene: TRBD2; v_gene: TRBV20-1; abundance: few; j_gene: TRBJ2-5; CDR3aa: CSGTSGSSRQETQYF; CDR3nt: TGCAGCGGGACTAGCGGGAGTTCTCGACAAGAGACCCAGTACTTC
d_gene: NA; v_gene: TRBV7-2; abundance: many; j_gene: TRBJ1-2; CDR3aa: CASSPGSGGYYGYTF; CDR3nt: TGTGCCAGCAGCCCAGGTTCTGGGGGATACTATGGCTACACCTTC
d_gene: NA; v_gene: TRBV5-6; abundance: NA; j_gene: TRBJ2-5; CDR3aa: CASSEVEGTQYF; CDR3nt: TGTGCCAGCTCGGAGGTAGAGGGGACCCAGTACTTC
d_gene: NA; v_gene: TRBV7-2; abundance: few; j_gene: TRBJ1-6; CDR3aa: CASSAITGINSPLHF; CDR3nt: TGTGCCAGCAGCGCAATAACAGGAATTAATTCACCCCTCCACTTT
d_gene: NA; v_gene: TRBV4-3; abundance: few; j_gene: TRBJ2-7; CDR3aa: CASSQVGGVGYEQYF; CDR3nt: TGCGCCAGCAGCCAAGTGGGGGGTGTCGGTTACGAGCAGTACTTC
d_gene: TRBD2; v_gene: TRBV7-2; abundance: many; j_gene: TRBJ2-7; CDR3aa: CASSIGTSGGFYEQYF; CDR3nt: TGTGCCAGCAGCATCGGGACTAGCGGGGGGTTCTACGAGCAGTACTTC
d_gene: TRBD1; v_gene: TRBV19; abundance: many; j_gene: TRBJ1-5; CDR3aa: CASTAEGRGLSNQPQHF; CDR3nt: TGTGCCAGTACCGCCGAGGGCAGGGGGCTTAGCAATCAGCCCCAGCATTTT
d_gene: NA; v_gene: TRBV18; abundance: few; j_gene: TRBJ1-1; CDR3aa: CASSWDIFTEAFF; CDR3nt: TGTGCCAGCTCATGGGACATTTTCACTGAAGCTTTCTTT
d_gene: NA; v_gene: TRBV10-3; abundance: many; j_gene: TRBJ1-6; CDR3aa: CASQRAGEEWSPLHF; CDR3nt: TGTGCCAGCCAACGGGCAGGCGAGGAGTGGTCACCCCTCCACTTT
d_gene: NA; v_gene: TRBV20-1; abundance: NA; j_gene: TRBJ2-2; CDR3aa: CSASNGAPNTGELFF; CDR3nt: TGCAGTGCTAGTAATGGCGCGCCGAACACCGGGGAGCTGTTTTTT
d_gene: TRBD1; v_gene: TRBV25-1; abundance: once; j_gene: TRBJ2-7; CDR3aa: CASTGQGTYEQYF; CDR3nt: TGTGCCAGTACGGGACAGGGAACCTACGAGCAGTACTTC
d_gene: NA; v_gene: TRBV27; abundance: NA; j_gene: TRBJ1-5; CDR3aa: CASSLLWDGTQPQHF; CDR3nt: TGTGCCAGCAGTTTACTATGGGATGGAACCCAGCCCCAGCATTTT
d_gene: NA; v_gene: TRBV7-6; abundance: NA; j_gene: TRBJ2-6; CDR3aa: CASSQGALTGEAF; CDR3nt: TGTGCCAGCAGCCAAGGAGCCCTTACAGGAGAGGCTTTC
d_gene: TRBD2; v_gene: TRBV20-1; abundance: many; j_gene: TRBJ2-7; CDR3aa: CSAGTSGNYEQYF; CDR3nt: TGCAGTGCAGGGACTAGCGGTAACTACGAGCAGTACTTC
d_gene: TRBD1; v_gene: TRBV5-1; abundance: few; j_gene: TRBJ1-2; CDR3aa: CASRDTGTEAYGYTF; CDR3nt: TGCGCCAGCAGGGATACCGGGACAGAAGCCTATGGCTACACCTTC
d_gene: TRBD2; v_gene: TRBV6-5; abundance: few; j_gene: TRBJ2-7; CDR3aa: CASRPNSGIYYEQYF; CDR3nt: TGTGCCAGCAGACCGAATAGCGGGATTTACTACGAGCAGTACTTC
d_gene: NA; v_gene: TRBV5-1; abundance: few; j_gene: TRBJ1-1; CDR3aa: CASRIGAGISVGTEAFF; CDR3nt: TGCGCCAGCAGAATCGGGGCAGGGATTTCTGTCGGCACTGAAGCTTTCTTT
d_gene: TRBD1; v_gene: TRBV7-9; abundance: NA; j_gene: TRBJ2-7; CDR3aa: CAWDRGGEQYF; CDR3nt: TGTGCCTGGGACAGGGGTGGCGAGCAGTACTTC
d_gene: NA; v_gene: TRBV6-5; abundance: many; j_gene: TRBJ1-5; CDR3aa: CASSVSGNQPQHF; CDR3nt: TGTGCCAGCAGTGTGTCAGGCAATCAGCCCCAGCATTTT
d_gene: NA; v_gene: TRBV7-2; abundance: NA; j_gene: TRBJ2-7; CDR3aa: CASSFRGRPIYEQYF; CDR3nt: TGTGCCAGCAGCTTCCGGGGCAGGCCTATCTACGAGCAGTACTTC
d_gene: NA; v_gene: TRBV10-3; abundance: few; j_gene: TRBJ1-3; CDR3aa: CASNPRARRNTIYF; CDR3nt: TGTGCCAGCAACCCTAGGGCCCGTCGAAACACCATATATTTT
d_gene: TRBD1; v_gene: TRBV12-3/TRBV12-4; abundance: many; j_gene: TRBJ1-4; CDR3aa: CASSQDRFEKLFF; CDR3nt: TGTGCCAGCAGCCAGGACAGGTTTGAAAAACTGTTTTTT
d_gene: TRBD1; v_gene: TRBV6-5; abundance: few; j_gene: TRBJ1-2; CDR3aa: CASSYRRGGTGDYGYTF; CDR3nt: TGTGCCAGCAGTTATCGTCGAGGTGGGACAGGGGACTATGGCTACACCTTC
d_gene: NA; v_gene: TRBV12-3/TRBV12-4; abundance: many; j_gene: TRBJ2-6; CDR3aa: CASSVTGSPGANVLTF; CDR3nt: TGTGCCAGCAGTGTCACAGGGAGTCCTGGGGCCAACGTCCTGACTTTC
d_gene: TRBD2; v_gene: TRBV7-8; abundance: NA; j_gene: TRBJ2-3; CDR3aa: CASSLLGAGALDTQYF; CDR3nt: TGTGCCAGCAGCTTACTAGGCGCGGGAGCACTAGATACGCAGTATTTT
d_gene: NA; v_gene: TRBV9; abundance: NA; j_gene: TRBJ1-1; CDR3aa: CASSAALTEYTEAIF; CDR3nt: TGTGCCAGCAGCGCCGCCCTGACAGAGTACACTGAAGCTATCTTT
d_gene: NA; v_gene: TRBV19; abundance: NA; j_gene: TRBJ2-5; CDR3aa: CASTRSAEPGETQYF; CDR3nt: TGTGCCAGTACCCGGAGCGCAGAGCCGGGAGAGACCCAGTACTTC
d_gene: NA; v_gene: TRBV28; abundance: NA; j_gene: TRBJ2-7; CDR3aa: CASSSVAGPNYEQYF; CDR3nt: TGTGCCAGCAGTTCAGTTGCGGGTCCCAACTACGAGCAGTACTTC
d_gene: NA; v_gene: TRBV7-9; abundance: many; j_gene: TRBJ1-5; CDR3aa: CASSSGWNQPQHF; CDR3nt: TGTGCCAGCAGCTCAGGGTGGAATCAGCCCCAGCATTTT
d_gene: NA; v_gene: TRBV7-8; abundance: many; j_gene: TRBJ1-6; CDR3aa: CASSPRVGGRTSPLHF; CDR3nt: TGTGCCAGCAGCCCCCGAGTGGGGGGAAGAACCTCACCCCTCCACTTT
d_gene: NA; v_gene: TRBV12-5; abundance: once; j_gene: TRBJ1-4; CDR3aa: CASGWLGGEKLFF; CDR3nt: TGTGCTAGTGGTTGGCTAGGAGGGGAAAAACTGTTTTTT
d_gene: NA; v_gene: TRBV2; abundance: many; j_gene: TRBJ1-6; CDR3aa: CASSLERTELHF; CDR3nt: TGTGCCAGCAGTCTGGAACGGACAGAACTCCACTTT
d_gene: NA; v_gene: TRBV20-1; abundance: NA; j_gene: TRBJ1-5; CDR3aa: CSARDLGGFHQPQHF; CDR3nt: TGCAGTGCTAGAGATCTTGGCGGTTTCCATCAGCCCCAGCATTTT
d_gene: NA; v_gene: TRBV29-1; abundance: many; j_gene: TRBJ2-7; CDR3aa: CSVRRTTSSYEQYF; CDR3nt: TGCAGCGTTAGGAGGACTACTAGCTCCTACGAGCAGTACTTC
d_gene: NA; v_gene: TRBV12-5; abundance: NA; j_gene: TRBJ1-1; CDR3aa: CASGPGTRRFEAFF; CDR3nt: TGTGCTAGTGGCCCCGGGACGCGGCGGTTCGAAGCTTTCTTT
d_gene: NA; v_gene: TRBV19; abundance: NA; j_gene: TRBJ2-5; CDR3aa: CASSIRQEETQYF; CDR3nt: TGTGCCAGTAGTATAAGACAGGAGGAGACCCAGTACTTC
d_gene: TRBD2; v_gene: TRBV7-3; abundance: NA; j_gene: TRBJ2-1; CDR3aa: CASSHGLAGGHNEQFF; CDR3nt: TGTGCCAGCAGCCATGGACTAGCGGGGGGGCACAATGAGCAGTTCTTC
d_gene: TRBD1; v_gene: TRBV12-5; abundance: NA; j_gene: TRBJ2-5; CDR3aa: CASSGQGIRQETQYF; CDR3nt: TGTGCTAGCTCGGGACAGGGGATACGACAAGAGACCCAGTACTTC
d_gene: NA; v_gene: TRBV7-2; abundance: many; j_gene: TRBJ2-2; CDR3aa: CASRPNRVGELFF; CDR3nt: TGTGCCAGCAGACCCAACAGGGTCGGGGAGCTGTTTTTT
d_gene: TRBD1; v_gene: TRBV10-2; abundance: NA; j_gene: TRBJ2-7; CDR3aa: CASRRAGTGGPGQYF; CDR3nt: TGCGCCAGCAGACGAGCCGGGACAGGGGGCCCAGGGCAGTACTTC
d_gene: TRBD1; v_gene: TRBV6-6; abundance: many; j_gene: TRBJ1-1; CDR3aa: CASRDRDRETEAFF; CDR3nt: TGTGCCAGCAGGGACAGGGACAGGGAAACTGAAGCTTTCTTT
d_gene: NA; v_gene: TRBV7-9; abundance: many; j_gene: TRBJ1-6; CDR3aa: CASRPEGGDSPLHF; CDR3nt: TGTGCCAGCAGACCCGAGGGGGGTGATTCACCCCTCCACTTT
d_gene: NA; v_gene: TRBV6-5; abundance: NA; j_gene: TRBJ2-7; CDR3aa: CASSYSRDTHYEQYF; CDR3nt: TGTGCCAGCAGTTACTCGAGGGACACCCACTACGAGCAGTACTTC
d_gene: NA; v_gene: TRBV27; abundance: NA; j_gene: TRBJ1-6; CDR3aa: CASFYNSPLHF; CDR3nt: TGTGCCAGCTTTTATAATTCACCCCTCCACTTT